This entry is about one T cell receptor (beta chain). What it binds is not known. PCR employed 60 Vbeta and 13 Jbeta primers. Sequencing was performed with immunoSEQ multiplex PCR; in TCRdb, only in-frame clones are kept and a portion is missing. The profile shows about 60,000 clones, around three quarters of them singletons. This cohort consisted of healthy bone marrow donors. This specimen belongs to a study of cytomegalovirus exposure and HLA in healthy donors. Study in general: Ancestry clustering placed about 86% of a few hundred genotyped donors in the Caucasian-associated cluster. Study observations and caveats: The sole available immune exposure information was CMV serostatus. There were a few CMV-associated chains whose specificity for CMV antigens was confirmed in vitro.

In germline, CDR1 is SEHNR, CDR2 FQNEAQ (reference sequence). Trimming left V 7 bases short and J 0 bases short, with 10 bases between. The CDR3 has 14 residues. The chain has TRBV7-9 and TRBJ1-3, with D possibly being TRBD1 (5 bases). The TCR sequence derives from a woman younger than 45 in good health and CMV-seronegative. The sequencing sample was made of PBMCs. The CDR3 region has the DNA TGTGCCAGCAACACAGACAGCTCTGGAAACACCATATATTTT. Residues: CASNTDSSGNTIYF.